This T cell receptor (beta chain) appears in the sequencing data of a study of cytomegalovirus exposure and HLA in healthy donors. Primers: 60 Vbeta forward and 13 Jbeta reverse. Assay used: immunoSEQ multiplex PCR; TCRdb lists only in-frame clones, some missing. In the table there are about 170,000 clones, 80% of which are singletons. This TCR was recovered from a man aged 30 to 45 in good health and CMV-seropositive. Sequencing was done on a sample of PBMCs.

This chain's CDR3 is CASSFPGETQYF. CDR3 sequence (DNA): TGCGCCAGCAGCTTCCCCGGGGAGACCCAGTACTTC. V gene TRBV5-1 combines with J gene TRBJ2-5; D is ambiguous. The V end was cut by 2 bases, the J end by 5 bases, with 7 bases between. There are 12 residues in the CDR3. Germline CDR1 SGHRS, CDR2 YFSETQ.